This T cell receptor beta chain was captured by sequencing in a study of CXCR3-negative and CXCR3-positive naive CD8 T cells. Study findings and constraints: Compared with CXCR3-negative naive cells, CXCR3-positive naive cells showed more hydrophobic TRB CDR3s. For memory CD8+ cells diversity was much lower, but both naive subsets had comparably high diversity.

Through 5' RACE with UMI labels, the TRB cDNA libraries were prepared. TCRdb reworked the 5' RACE reads into one entry per CDR3 protein, no DNA. The table lists about 130,000 distinct CDR3 sequences, with 0.4% to 0.5% in the top ten. As concerns this clonotype: The antigen is unknown.

This CDR3 has 13 residues. Germline assignment: CDR1 WNHNN and CDR2 SYGVQD (reference sequence). The sample was naive CXCR3+ CD8+ T cells from blood. This sample's subset: CD45RO-CCR7+CD27+CD95- naive CD8+ T cells expressing CXCR3 (TNR3+). The J gene is TRBJ1-2, the V gene TRBV10-1; TCRdb outputs TRBD1, but without DNA this stays unchecked. The TCR comes from a human donor in good health. Some clones in this sample may be carry-over from other donors' samples. CDR3 sequence reads: CASSEPGVYGYTF.